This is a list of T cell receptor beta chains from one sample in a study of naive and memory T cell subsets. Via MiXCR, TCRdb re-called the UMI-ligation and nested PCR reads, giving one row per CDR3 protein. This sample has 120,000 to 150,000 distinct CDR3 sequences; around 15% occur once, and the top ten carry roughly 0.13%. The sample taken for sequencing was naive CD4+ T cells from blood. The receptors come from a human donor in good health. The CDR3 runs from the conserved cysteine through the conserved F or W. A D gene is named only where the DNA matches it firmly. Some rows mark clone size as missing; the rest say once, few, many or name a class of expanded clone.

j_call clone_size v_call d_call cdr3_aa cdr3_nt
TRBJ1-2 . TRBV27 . CASSLMGGIPYGYTF TGTGCCAGCAGTCTTATGGGGGGTATCCCATATGGCTACACCTTC
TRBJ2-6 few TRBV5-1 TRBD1 CASSFTTGAGANVLTF TGCGCCAGCAGCTTCACCACAGGGGCTGGGGCCAACGTCCTGACTTTC
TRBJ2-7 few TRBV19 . CASSIDVGQSSYEQYF TGTGCCAGTAGTATAGATGTCGGACAGAGCTCCTACGAGCAGTACTTC
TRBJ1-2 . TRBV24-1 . CATSDDTTTREYGYTF TGTGCCACCAGTGACGACACAACGACCAGGGAGTATGGCTACACCTTC
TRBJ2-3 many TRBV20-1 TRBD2 CSATGGLAGLVDTQYF TGCAGTGCCACAGGGGGACTAGCGGGATTGGTGGATACGCAGTATTTT
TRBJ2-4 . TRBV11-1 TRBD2 CASSLAGLDLGIQYF TGTGCCAGCAGCTTAGCGGGACTAGATCTTGGCATTCAGTACTTC
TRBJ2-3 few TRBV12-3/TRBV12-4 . CASSLCEDTQYF TGTGCCAGCAGTTTGTGCGAAGATACGCAGTATTTT
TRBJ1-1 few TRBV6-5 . CASSTGWRERAFF TGTGCCAGCAGTACGGGGTGGCGGGAGAGGGCTTTCTTT
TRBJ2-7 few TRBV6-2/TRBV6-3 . CASSPDTSSYEQYF TGTGCCAGCAGTCCCGATACCTCCTCCTACGAGCAGTACTTC
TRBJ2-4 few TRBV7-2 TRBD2 CASSPGLNRLAKNIQYF TGTGCCAGCAGCCCGGGACTAAACCGCCTAGCCAAAAACATTCAGTACTTC
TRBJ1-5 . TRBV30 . CAWSARGDQPQHF TGTGCCTGGAGTGCGAGGGGGGATCAGCCCCAGCATTTT
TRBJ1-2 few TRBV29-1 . CSAGSQNAYGYTF TGCAGCGCCGGTTCTCAGAATGCCTATGGCTACACCTTC
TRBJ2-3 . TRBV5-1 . CASREGRADTQYF TGCGCCAGCAGGGAGGGCCGCGCAGATACGCAGTATTTT
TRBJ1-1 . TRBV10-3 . CAISGSILNTEAFF TGTGCCATCAGCGGATCGATATTAAACACTGAAGCTTTCTTT
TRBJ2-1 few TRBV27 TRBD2 CASSPPGTSSIYNEQFF TGTGCCAGCAGTCCGCCAGGGACTAGCAGCATCTACAATGAGCAGTTCTTC
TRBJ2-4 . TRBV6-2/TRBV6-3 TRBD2 CASSRPGGRRNIQYF TGTGCCAGCAGTCGCCCAGGCGGGAGGAGGAACATTCAGTACTTC
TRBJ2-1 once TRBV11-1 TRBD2 CASRTSGLAGSNEQFF TGTGCCAGCAGAACCTCAGGACTAGCGGGAAGCAATGAGCAGTTCTTC
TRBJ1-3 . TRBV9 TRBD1 CASSTYRGNTIYF TGTGCCAGCAGCACATACAGGGGGAACACCATATATTTT
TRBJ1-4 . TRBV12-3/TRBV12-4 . CASSVEGRSNEKLFF TGTGCCAGCTCGGTAGAGGGACGGAGTAATGAAAAACTGTTTTTT
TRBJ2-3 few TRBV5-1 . CASSSPQDADTQYF TGCGCCAGCAGCAGCCCACAGGATGCAGATACGCAGTATTTT
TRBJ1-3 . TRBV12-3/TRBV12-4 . CASSTGTSTGNTIYF TGTGCCAGCAGTACAGGGACTTCAACTGGAAACACCATATATTTT
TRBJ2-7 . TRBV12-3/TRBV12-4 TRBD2 CASSFRLAGTYEQYF TGTGCCAGCAGTTTCAGACTAGCGGGAACGTACGAGCAGTACTTC
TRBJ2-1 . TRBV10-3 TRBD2 CAISDDVGGLDEQFF TGTGCCATCAGTGACGATGTCGGAGGACTAGATGAGCAGTTCTTC
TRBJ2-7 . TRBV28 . CASSFGIGRGDEQYF TGTGCCAGCAGTTTTGGTATTGGCAGGGGCGACGAGCAGTACTTC
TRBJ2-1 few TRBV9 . CASSVAGIYNEQFF TGTGCCAGCAGCGTAGCGGGGATCTACAATGAGCAGTTCTTC
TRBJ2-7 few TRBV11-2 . CASSPQGGGYEQYF TGTGCCAGCAGCCCTCAAGGAGGGGGCTACGAGCAGTACTTC
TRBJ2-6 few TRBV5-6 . CASFRSGGANVLTF TGTGCCAGCTTTCGGTCGGGAGGGGCCAACGTCCTGACTTTC
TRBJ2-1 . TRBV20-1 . CSAHAGTIYNEQFF TGCAGTGCCCACGCGGGCACGATCTACAATGAGCAGTTCTTC
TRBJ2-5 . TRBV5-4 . CASSLPSPGQETQYF TGTGCCAGCAGCTTGCCCTCCCCGGGCCAAGAGACCCAGTACTTC
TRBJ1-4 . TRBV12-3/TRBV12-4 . CASSTGGKATNEKLFF TGTGCCAGCAGTACCGGGGGCAAAGCAACTAATGAAAAACTGTTTTTT
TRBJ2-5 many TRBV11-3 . CASSLGGKQQETQYF TGTGCCAGCAGCTTAGGGGGGAAGCAGCAGGAGACCCAGTACTTC
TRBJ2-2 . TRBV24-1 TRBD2 CATSGLAGVFPGELFF TGTGCCACCAGTGGACTAGCGGGAGTTTTCCCCGGGGAGCTGTTTTTT
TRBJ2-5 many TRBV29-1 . CSALDRGETQYF TGCAGCGCCCTGGACAGAGGAGAGACCCAGTACTTC
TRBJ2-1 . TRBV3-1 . CASSQDRTTNEQFF TGTGCCAGCAGCCAAGATCGTACTACCAATGAGCAGTTCTTC
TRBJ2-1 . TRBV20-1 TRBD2 CSAPVGTSGVNEQFF TGCAGTGCTCCCGTGGGGACTAGCGGGGTAAATGAGCAGTTCTTC
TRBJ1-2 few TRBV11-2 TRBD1 CASSPYPMTGASSYGYTF TGTGCCAGCAGCCCTTACCCTATGACAGGGGCAAGTAGCTATGGCTACACCTTC
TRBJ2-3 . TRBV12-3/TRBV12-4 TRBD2 CASSPGLAVTDTQYF TGTGCCAGCAGTCCGGGACTAGCGGTCACAGATACGCAGTATTTT
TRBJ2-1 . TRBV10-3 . CAIKGVLWNEQFF TGTGCCATCAAAGGGGTGCTTTGGAATGAGCAGTTCTTC
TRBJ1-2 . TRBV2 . CASIKGGGSYGYTF TGTGCCAGCATTAAGGGGGGAGGGAGCTATGGCTACACCTTC
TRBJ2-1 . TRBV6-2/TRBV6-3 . CASSRTKERSMGFPFF TGTGCCAGCAGTCGGACTAAGGAGAGGTCCATGGGATTTCCGTTCTTC
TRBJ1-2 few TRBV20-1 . CSARDHLATPNYGYTF TGCAGTGCTAGAGATCATCTCGCGACACCTAACTATGGCTACACCTTC
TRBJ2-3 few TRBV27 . CASSVIRDFTDTQYF TGTGCCAGCAGTGTGATTCGGGACTTCACAGATACGCAGTATTTT
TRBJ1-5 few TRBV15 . CATSPQLNQPQHF TGTGCCACCAGCCCCCAACTCAATCAGCCCCAGCATTTT
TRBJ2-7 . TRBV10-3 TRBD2 CAIRREGLIEQYF TGTGCCATCAGGCGGGAGGGCTTAATAGAGCAGTACTTC
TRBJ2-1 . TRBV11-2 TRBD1 CASSSAGTGMRKQFF TGTGCCAGCAGCTCAGCCGGGACAGGGATGAGGAAGCAGTTCTTC
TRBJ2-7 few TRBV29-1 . CSYRASADYEQYF TGCAGCTACCGGGCCTCGGCAGACTACGAGCAGTACTTC
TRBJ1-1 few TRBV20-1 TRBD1 CSAIQGARTEAFF TGCAGTGCAATCCAGGGGGCGCGGACTGAAGCTTTCTTT
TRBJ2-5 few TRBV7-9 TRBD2 CASSPETSLYQETQYF TGTGCCAGCAGCCCAGAGACTAGCCTATACCAAGAGACCCAGTACTTC
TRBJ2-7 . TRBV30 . CAWDTEQYF TGTGCCTGGGATACTGAGCAGTACTTC
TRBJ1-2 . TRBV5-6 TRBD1 CASSLQGRDGYTF TGTGCCAGCAGCTTACAGGGGAGAGATGGCTACACCTTC
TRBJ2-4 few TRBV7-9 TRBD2 CASSFSSLGLAGTRAKNIQYF TGTGCCAGCAGCTTTTCCTCGCTAGGACTAGCGGGAACGAGAGCCAAAAACATTCAGTACTTC
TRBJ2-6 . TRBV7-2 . CASSSPTGRFRSGANVLTF TGTGCCAGCAGCTCACCGACAGGTCGATTTCGGTCTGGGGCCAACGTCCTGACTTTC
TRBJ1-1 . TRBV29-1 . CSVEGQQNTEAFF TGCAGCGTTGAAGGACAGCAGAACACTGAAGCTTTCTTT
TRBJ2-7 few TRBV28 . CASSPARGEQYF TGTGCCAGCAGTCCCGCTAGGGGCGAGCAGTACTTC
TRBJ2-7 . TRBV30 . CAWSPASEQYF TGTGCCTGGAGTCCAGCTTCCGAGCAGTACTTC
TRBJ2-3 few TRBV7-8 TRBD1 CASSLTGDNTQYF TGTGCCAGCAGCTTAACAGGGGATAATACGCAGTATTTT
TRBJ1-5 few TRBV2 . CASAGTVLNQPQHF TGTGCCAGCGCTGGGACCGTCCTCAATCAGCCCCAGCATTTT
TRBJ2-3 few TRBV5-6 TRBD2 CASSKGLAGYDTQYF TGTGCCAGCAGCAAGGGACTAGCGGGTTACGATACGCAGTATTTT
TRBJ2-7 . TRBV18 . CASSPEDNYEQYF TGTGCCAGCTCACCAGAGGATAACTACGAGCAGTACTTC
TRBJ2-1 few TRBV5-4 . CASSPAWDNEQFF TGTGCCAGCAGTCCCGCCTGGGACAATGAGCAGTTCTTC